The 5 T cell receptor beta chains below were found in one sample sequenced in a study of blood T cell repertoires in COVID-19. Clones were read by immunoSEQ multiplex PCR, and TCRdb kept only the in-frame ones, dropping some. Among hundreds of thousands of clones listed, about four fifths were seen once. The sequenced sample consisted of peripheral blood. The receptors come from a man older than 75 with acute or convalescent COVID-19.

The CDR3 nucleotides are TGTGCCGAAAAGGGGGCTACAGGGGGCGCGTCGTTTTCATCAGCTTTCTTT. This codes for CAEKGATGGASFSSAFF. This chain joins TRBV7-2 and TRBJ1-1, with 9 bases aligning to TRBD1. The CDR3 is made up of 17 amino acids. Germline trimming cut 11 bases from V and 10 bases from J; bases unmatched to any gene: 26. Germline loops: CDR1 SGHTA, CDR2 FQGNSA.

Notes on this clone: Other nucleotide sequences from this sample produce the same CDR3. This rearrangement joins TRBV7-3 to TRBJ2-1; 15 bases are a match to TRBD2. V gave up 4 bases and J gave up 7 bases; unmatched junction bases: 2. Germline V CDR1 and CDR2: SGHTA, FQGTGA. The CDR3 has 15 amino acids. The CDR3 here is CASSSGLAGGNEQFF. The CDR3 bases are TGTGCCAGCAGCTCCGGACTAGCGGGGGGGAATGAGCAGTTCTTC.

This chain connects TRBV7-6 to TRBJ2-2; 9 bases are a match to TRBD1. The junction had 10 bases not matched to a gene; V was cut back by 5 bases and J by 6 bases. The germline V gene has CDR1 SGHVS and CDR2 FNYEAQ. The CDR3 spans 16 residues. The CDR3 reads CASSLYRDRVAGELFF. The CDR3, as DNA: TGTGCCAGCAGCCTCTACCGGGACAGGGTGGCCGGGGAGCTGTTTTTT.

The V and J genes are TRBV27 and TRBJ1-1; D is ambiguous. The V gene lost 5 bases and the J gene lost 3 bases, with 13 bases spanning the gap. Per the germline V gene, CDR1 is MNHEY and CDR2 is SMNVEV (reference sequence). The length of the CDR3 is 14 residues. As DNA, the CDR3 is TGTGCCAGCAGTCTCTACGACGGGTACACTGAAGCTTTCTTT. It encodes CASSLYDGYTEAFF.

The chain links TRBV12-3 or TRBV12-4 to TRBJ2-7; D unclear. Trimming stripped 0 bases from V and 3 bases from J, with 6 bases between. The CDR3 length is 13 residues. Here the CDR3 DNA reads TGTGCCAGCAGTTTAGCCAGGAACTACGAGCAGTACTTC. Its protein product is CASSLARNYEQYF.